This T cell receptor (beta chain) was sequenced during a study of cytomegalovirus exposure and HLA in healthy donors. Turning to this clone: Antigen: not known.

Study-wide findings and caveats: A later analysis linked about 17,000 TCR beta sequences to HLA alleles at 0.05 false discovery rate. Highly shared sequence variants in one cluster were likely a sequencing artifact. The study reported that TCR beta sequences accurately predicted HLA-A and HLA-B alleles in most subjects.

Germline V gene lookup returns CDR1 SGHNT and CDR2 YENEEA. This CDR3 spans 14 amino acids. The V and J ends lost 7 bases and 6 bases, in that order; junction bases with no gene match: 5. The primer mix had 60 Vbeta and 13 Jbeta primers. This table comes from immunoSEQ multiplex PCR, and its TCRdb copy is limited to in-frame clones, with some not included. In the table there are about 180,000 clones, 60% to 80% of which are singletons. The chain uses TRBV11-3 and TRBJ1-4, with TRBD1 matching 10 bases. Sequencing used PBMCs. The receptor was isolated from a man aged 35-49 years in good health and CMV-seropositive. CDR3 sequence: CASTPGQGYEKLFF. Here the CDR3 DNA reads TGTGCCAGCACCCCGGGACAGGGGTATGAAAAACTGTTTTTT.